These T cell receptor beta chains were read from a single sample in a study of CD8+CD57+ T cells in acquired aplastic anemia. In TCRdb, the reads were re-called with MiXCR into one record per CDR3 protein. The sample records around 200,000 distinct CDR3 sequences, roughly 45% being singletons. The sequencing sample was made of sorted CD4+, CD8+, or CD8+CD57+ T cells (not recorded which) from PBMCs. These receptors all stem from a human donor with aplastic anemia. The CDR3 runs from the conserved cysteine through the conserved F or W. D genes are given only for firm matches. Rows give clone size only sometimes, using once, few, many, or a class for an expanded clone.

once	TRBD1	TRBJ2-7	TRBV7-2	CASSLARTGGLHEQYF	TGTGCCAGCAGCTTAGCTAGGACAGGGGGACTCCACGAGCAGTACTTC
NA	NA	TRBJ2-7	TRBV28	CASSSAGSSYEQYF	TGTGCCAGCAGTTCGGCAGGGAGCTCCTACGAGCAGTACTTC
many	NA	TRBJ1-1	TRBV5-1	CASSLQENTEAFF	TGTGCCAGCAGCTTACAGGAGAACACTGAAGCTTTCTTT
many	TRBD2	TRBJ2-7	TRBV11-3	CASSRGASGYEQYF	TGTGCCAGCAGCCGGGGTGCTAGCGGCTACGAGCAGTACTTC
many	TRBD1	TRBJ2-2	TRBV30	CAYSPGQANTGELFF	TGTGCCTACTCCCCCGGACAGGCGAACACCGGGGAGCTGTTTTTT
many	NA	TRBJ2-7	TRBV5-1	CASSSLVRGHEQYF	TGCGCCAGCAGTTCGCTCGTGCGGGGCCACGAGCAGTACTTC
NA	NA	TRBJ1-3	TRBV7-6	CASSLTQGALPGNTIYF	TGTGCCAGCAGCCTAACCCAGGGAGCTCTCCCTGGAAACACCATATATTTT
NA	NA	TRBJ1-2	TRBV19	CASSIGGRGYTF	TGTGCCAGTAGTATAGGTGGCCGAGGCTACACCTTC
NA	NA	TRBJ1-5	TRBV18	CASARGSSNQPQHF	TGTGCCAGCGCAAGGGGATCTAGCAATCAGCCCCAGCATTTT
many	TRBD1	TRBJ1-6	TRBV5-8	CASSFGTVYNSPLHF	TGTGCCAGCAGCTTTGGGACAGTCTATAATTCACCCCTCCACTTT
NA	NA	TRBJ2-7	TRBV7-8	CASSHFSSYEQYF	TGCGCCAGCAGCCACTTCTCCTCCTACGAGCAGTACTTC
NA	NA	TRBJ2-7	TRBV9	CASSVGGRNEQYF	TGTGCCAGCAGCGTAGGGGGTAGGAACGAGCAGTACTTC
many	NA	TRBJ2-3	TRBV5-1	CASSISTIQTDTQYF	TGCGCCAGCAGCATCAGCACTATTCAAACAGATACGCAGTATTTT
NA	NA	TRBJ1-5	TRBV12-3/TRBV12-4	CASSLGGSGQPQHF	TGTGCCAGCAGTTTAGGGGGGTCCGGACAGCCCCAGCATTTT
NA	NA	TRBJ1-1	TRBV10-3	CAISASTGWGTEAFF	TGTGCCATCAGTGCATCAACAGGGTGGGGGACTGAAGCTTTCTTT
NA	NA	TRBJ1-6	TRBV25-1	CASSEYGEANSPLHF	TGTGCCAGCAGTGAATATGGCGAGGCCAATTCACCCCTCCACTTT
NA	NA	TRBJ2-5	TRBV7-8	CASRWGEETQYF	TGTGCCAGCAGATGGGGAGAAGAGACCCAGTACTTC
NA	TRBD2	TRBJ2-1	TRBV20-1	CSARTRPPRGAYNEQFF	TGCAGTGCTAGAACCCGCCCTCCCCGGGGGGCCTACAATGAGCAGTTCTTC
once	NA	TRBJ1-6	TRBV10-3	CAISAAGYNSPLHF	TGTGCCATCAGTGCGGCAGGTTATAATTCACCCCTCCACTTT
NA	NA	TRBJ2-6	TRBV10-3	CAISELGANVLTF	TGTGCCATCAGTGAGTTGGGGGCCAACGTGCTGACTTTC
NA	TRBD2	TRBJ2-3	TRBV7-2	CASSFGGGAGTDTQYF	TGTGCCAGCAGCTTCGGCGGGGGGGCCGGCACAGATACGCAGTATTTT
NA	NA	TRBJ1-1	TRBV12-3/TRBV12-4	CASSPHEGNGIEAFF	TGTGCCAGCAGCCCCCATGAGGGGAACGGGATTGAAGCTTTCTTT
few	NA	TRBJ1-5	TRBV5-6	CASSSGPSKAFVQPQHF	TGTGCCAGCAGCTCGGGACCCAGCAAGGCATTTGTCCAGCCCCAGCATTTT
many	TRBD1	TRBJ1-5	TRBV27	CASSPDRSNQPQHF	TGTGCCAGCAGTCCGGACAGGAGCAATCAGCCCCAGCATTTT
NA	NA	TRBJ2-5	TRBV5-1	CASSSGLPGETQYF	TGCGCCAGCAGCTCGGGTCTTCCCGGGGAGACCCAGTACTTC
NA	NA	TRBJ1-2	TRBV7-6	CASSLGPTNYGYTF	TGTGCCAGCAGCTTAGGTCCGACTAACTATGGCTACACCTTC
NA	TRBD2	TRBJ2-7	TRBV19	CASSPGGISYEQYF	TGTGCCAGTAGTCCGGGGGGGATCTCCTACGAGCAGTACTTC
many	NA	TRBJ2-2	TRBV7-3	CASSFQRTGELFF	TGTGCCAGCAGCTTTCAGAGAACCGGGGAGCTGTTTTTT
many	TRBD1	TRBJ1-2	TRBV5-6	CASSRQGDYGYTF	TGTGCCAGCAGTCGACAGGGAGACTATGGCTACACCTTC
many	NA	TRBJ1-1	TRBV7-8	CASSFRGGTEAFF	TGTGCCAGCAGCTTTAGGGGGGGCACTGAAGCTTTCTTT
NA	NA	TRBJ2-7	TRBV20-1	CSAGDGAEQYF	TGCAGTGCTGGGGACGGCGCTGAGCAGTACTTC